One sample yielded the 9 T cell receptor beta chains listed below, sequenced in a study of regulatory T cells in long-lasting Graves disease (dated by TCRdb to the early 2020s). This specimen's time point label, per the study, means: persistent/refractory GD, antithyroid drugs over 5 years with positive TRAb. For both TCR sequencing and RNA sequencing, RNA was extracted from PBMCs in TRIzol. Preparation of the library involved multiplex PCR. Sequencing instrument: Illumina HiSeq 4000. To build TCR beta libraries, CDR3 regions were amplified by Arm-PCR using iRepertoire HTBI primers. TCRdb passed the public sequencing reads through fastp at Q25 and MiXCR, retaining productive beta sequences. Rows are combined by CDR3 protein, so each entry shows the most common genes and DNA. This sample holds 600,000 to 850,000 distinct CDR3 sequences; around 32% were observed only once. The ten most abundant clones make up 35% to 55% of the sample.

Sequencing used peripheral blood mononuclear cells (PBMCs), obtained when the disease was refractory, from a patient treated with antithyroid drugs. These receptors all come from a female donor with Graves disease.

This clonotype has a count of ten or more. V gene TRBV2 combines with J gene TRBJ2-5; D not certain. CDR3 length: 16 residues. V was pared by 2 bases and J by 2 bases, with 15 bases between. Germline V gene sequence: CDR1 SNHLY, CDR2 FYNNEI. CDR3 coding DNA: TGTGCCAGCAGTGAACGCGGCAGGACGCCACAAGAGACCCAGTACTTC. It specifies CASSERGRTPQETQYF.

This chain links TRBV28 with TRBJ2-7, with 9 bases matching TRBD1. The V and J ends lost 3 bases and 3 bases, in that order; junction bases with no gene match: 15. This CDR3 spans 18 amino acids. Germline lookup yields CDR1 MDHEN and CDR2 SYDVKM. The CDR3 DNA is TGTGCCAGCAGTTTGGTCGGGACAGGGACTTGGATTCTCTACGAGCAGTACTTC. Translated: CASSLVGTGTWILYEQYF.

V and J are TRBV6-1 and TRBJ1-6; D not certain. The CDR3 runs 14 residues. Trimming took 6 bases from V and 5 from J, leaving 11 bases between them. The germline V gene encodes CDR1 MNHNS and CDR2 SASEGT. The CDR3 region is CASRGIRDNSPLHF. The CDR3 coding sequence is TGTGCCAGCAGGGGGATACGCGATAATTCACCCCTCCACTTT.

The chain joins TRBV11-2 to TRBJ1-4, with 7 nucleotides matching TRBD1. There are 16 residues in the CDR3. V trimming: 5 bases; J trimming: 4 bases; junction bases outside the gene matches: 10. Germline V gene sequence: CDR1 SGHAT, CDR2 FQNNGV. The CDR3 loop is CASSPGLGQSNEKLFF. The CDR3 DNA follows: TGTGCCAGCAGCCCTGGTTTGGGACAGAGTAATGAAAAACTGTTTTTT.

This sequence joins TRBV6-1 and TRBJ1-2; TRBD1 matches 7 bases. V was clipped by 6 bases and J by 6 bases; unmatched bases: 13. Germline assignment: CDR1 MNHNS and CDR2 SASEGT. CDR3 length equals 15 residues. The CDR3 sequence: CASSRQGSRGNGYTF. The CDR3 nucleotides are TGTGCCAGCAGCCGCCAGGGTAGCAGGGGGAATGGCTACACCTTC.

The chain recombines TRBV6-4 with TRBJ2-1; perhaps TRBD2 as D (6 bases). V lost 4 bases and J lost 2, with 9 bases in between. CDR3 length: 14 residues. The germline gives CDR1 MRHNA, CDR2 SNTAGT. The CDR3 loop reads CASSVGGAYNEQFF. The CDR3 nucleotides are TGTGCCAGCAGTGTCGGAGGGGCCTACAATGAGCAGTTCTTC.

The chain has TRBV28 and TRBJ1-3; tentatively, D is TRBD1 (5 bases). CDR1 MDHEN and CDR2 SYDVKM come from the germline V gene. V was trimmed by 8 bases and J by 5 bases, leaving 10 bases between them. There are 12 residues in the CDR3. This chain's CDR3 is CASGEGRNTIYF. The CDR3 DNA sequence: TGTGCCAGCGGAGAGGGGCGAAACACCATATATTTT.

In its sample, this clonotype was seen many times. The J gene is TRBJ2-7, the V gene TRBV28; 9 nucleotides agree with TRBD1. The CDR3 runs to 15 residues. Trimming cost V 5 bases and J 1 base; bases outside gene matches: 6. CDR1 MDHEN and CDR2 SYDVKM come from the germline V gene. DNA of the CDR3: TGTGCCAGCAGTCCAGCCGGGACAGGGTCCTACGAGCAGTACTTC. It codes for CASSPAGTGSYEQYF.

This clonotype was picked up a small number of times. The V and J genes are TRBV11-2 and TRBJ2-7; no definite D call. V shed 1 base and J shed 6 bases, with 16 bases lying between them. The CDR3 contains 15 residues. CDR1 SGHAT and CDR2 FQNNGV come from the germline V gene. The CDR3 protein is CASSLVSLFRSEQYF. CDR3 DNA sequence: TGTGCCAGCAGCTTAGTTAGTCTTTTCCGCTCCGAGCAGTACTTC.